What follows is one TCR beta chain and its context. These data come from a study of shared clonotypes between healthy human individuals. Method: immunoSEQ multiplex PCR; TCRdb's copy keeps in-frame clones and lacks some. The table has about 2.3 million clones, 90% to 95% seen once; the top ten hold about 0.41%. The length of the CDR3 is 14 residues. With 2 bases removed from V and 5 bases from J, the gap between germline ends came to 10 bases. The germline gives CDR1 MNHEY, CDR2 SVGAGI. The sequence was obtained from a man aged 18 to 30 in good health. Some clones in this sample may be carry-over from other donors' samples. Sample: naive CD4+ T cells from PBMCs. The subset here: CD45RA+ positively selected. The J gene is TRBJ1-5, the V gene TRBV6-5; D remains unclear. CDR3 sequence: CASSYSARDQPQHF. The CDR3, as DNA: TGTGCCAGCAGTTACAGTGCTAGGGATCAGCCCCAGCATTTT.